This TCR beta chain was observed in a study of cytotoxic CD8 clonotypes in ibrutinib-treated CLL. Overall study: Response samples were taken after a median roughly twelve months of treatment, range 6 to 36.

The source of roughly 1.9 micrograms of genomic DNA for TCR beta libraries was cryopreserved PBMCs. Assay used: immunoSEQ multiplex PCR; TCRdb lists only in-frame clones, some missing. This table has around 150,000 clones, around nine tenths appearing once. Deletions cut 0 bases from V and 4 bases from J, with 13 bases between. CDR1 is SQVTM, CDR2 ANQGSEA, per germline. The CDR3 covers 16 residues. This chain links TRBV29-1 with TRBJ2-6; D might be TRBD1 (6 bases). This clonotype originated in a human donor with chronic lymphocytic leukemia. The material sequenced was PBMCs, taken at disease progression, from a patient treated with ibrutinib. CDR3 in DNA: TGCAGCGTTGAAGATTATCCAGGGGCGGGGGCCAACGTCCTGACTTTC. This translates into CSVEDYPGAGANVLTF.